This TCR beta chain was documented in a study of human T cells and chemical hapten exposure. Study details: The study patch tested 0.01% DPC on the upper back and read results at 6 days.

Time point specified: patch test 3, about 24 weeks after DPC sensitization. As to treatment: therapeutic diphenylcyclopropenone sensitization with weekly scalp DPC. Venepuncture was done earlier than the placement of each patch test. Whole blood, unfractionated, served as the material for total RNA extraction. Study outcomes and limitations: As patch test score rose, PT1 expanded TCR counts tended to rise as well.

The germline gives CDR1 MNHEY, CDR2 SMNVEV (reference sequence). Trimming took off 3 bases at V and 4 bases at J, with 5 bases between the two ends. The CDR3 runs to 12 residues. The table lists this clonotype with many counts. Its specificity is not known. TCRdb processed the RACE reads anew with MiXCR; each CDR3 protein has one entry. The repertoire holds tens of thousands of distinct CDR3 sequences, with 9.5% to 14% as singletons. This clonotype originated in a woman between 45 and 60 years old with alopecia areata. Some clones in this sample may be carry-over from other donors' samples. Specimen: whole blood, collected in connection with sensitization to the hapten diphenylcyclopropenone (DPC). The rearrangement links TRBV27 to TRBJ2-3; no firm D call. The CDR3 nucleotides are TGTGCCAGCAGTTTGACATCAGATACGCAGTATTTT. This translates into CASSLTSDTQYF.